This T cell receptor (beta chain) was captured by sequencing in a study of low-dose radiotherapy and immunotherapy resistance in tumors. Study-wide context: Doses of 0.5 Gy per fraction every 2 weeks, totaling 6.5 Gy, went to Cohort 1. Daily oral aspirin at 300 mg began on cycle 1 day 1 and lasted four cycles.

First-strand cDNA used TRAV- and TRBV-specific primers, covering alpha and beta chains. Using a constant-region primer together with a V-primer adapter, TCRs were subjected to about 20 PCR cycles of amplification. TCRdb re-called the reads through MiXCR, storing one row per CDR3 protein. This table holds around 11,000 distinct CDR3 sequences, 60% to 80% found once. Nivolumab, ipilimumab, aspirin, low-dose cyclophosphamide and low-dose radiotherapy were all administered to the donors. The CDR3 is 14 amino acids. Trimming at V came to 6 bases and at J to 3 bases, leaving 1 base not matched to a gene. Germline CDR1 is LNHDA and CDR2 is SQIVND (reference sequence).

The origin of this receptor is a human donor with advanced metastatic prostate, ovarian, gallbladder or colorectal cancer (not recorded which). This table probably holds off-target reads from a library built for another chain. The chain links TRBV19 to TRBJ2-2; TRBD1 agrees at 10 bases. The chain's CDR3 is CASRDRGDTGELFF. The CDR3 DNA sequence: TGTGCCAGTAGGGACAGGGGGGACACCGGGGAGCTGTTTTTT. Combining the CDR3 with reference TRBV19 and TRBJ2-2 gives the whole variable domain DGGITQSPKYLFRKEGQNVTLSCEQNLNHDAMYWYRQDPGQGLRLIYYSQIVNDFQKGDIAEGYSVSREKKESFPLTVTSAQKNPTAFYLCASRDRGDTGELFFGEGSRLTVL.